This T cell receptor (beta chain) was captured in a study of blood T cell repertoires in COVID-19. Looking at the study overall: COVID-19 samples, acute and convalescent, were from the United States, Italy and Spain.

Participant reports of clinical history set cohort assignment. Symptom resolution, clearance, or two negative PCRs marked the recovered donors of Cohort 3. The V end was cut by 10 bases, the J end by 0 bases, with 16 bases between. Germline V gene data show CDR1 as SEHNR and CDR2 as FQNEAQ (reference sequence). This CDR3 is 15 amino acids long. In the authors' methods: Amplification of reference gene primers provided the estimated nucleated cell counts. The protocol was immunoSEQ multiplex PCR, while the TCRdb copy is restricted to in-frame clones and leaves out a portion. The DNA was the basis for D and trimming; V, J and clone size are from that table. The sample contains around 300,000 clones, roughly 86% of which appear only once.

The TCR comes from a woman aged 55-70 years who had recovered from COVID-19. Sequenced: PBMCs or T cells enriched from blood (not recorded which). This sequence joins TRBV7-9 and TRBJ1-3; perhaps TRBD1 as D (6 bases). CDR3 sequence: CATPGTRRSGNTIYF. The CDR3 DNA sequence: TGTGCCACCCCCGGGACACGACGCTCTGGAAACACCATATATTTT.